The clone carrying this T cell receptor (beta chain) was detected ten times or more. TCR beta CDR3 regions were amplified from RNA. TCR CDR3 underwent first-round RT-PCR with the HTBI primer set. TCRdb passed the multiplex PCR reads through MiXCR, listing each CDR3 protein once. Of around 350,000 distinct CDR3 sequences listed, over 12% are singletons. The CDR3 sequence is 16 residues long. V gave up 1 base and J gave up 9 bases; unmatched junction bases: 10. The data were taken from a study of T cells in Graves' hyperthyroidism and ophthalmopathy. This chain links TRBV12-3 or TRBV12-4 with TRBJ2-1; 9 bases map to TRBD2. Sequencing was performed on blood. The source of this sequence is a woman aged 55-70 years with Graves' ophthalmopathy. CDR3 sequence (DNA): TGTGCCAGCAGTTTAGGGGCGGCGGGAGGGCCGGGTGAGCAGTTCTTC. The encoded protein is CASSLGAAGGPGEQFF.